These T cell receptor beta chains were read from a single sample in a study of CD8 T cells in Susac syndrome. TCRdb reprocessed the immunoSEQ multiplex PCR reads via MiXCR and lists one record per CDR3 protein. In the table there are about 120,000 distinct CDR3 sequences, about 94% of which are singletons. The sequenced material came from CD4+ T cells from PBMCs. Every receptor here comes from a human donor with multiple sclerosis. Both conserved end residues are part of each CDR3. The order of the fields is D gene, clone size, J gene, V gene, CDR3 protein, CDR3 DNA. D genes are given only for firm matches. Rows may omit the clone size; those that give it use once, few, many or a size class.

. . TRBJ1-5 TRBV19 CASSTDGSNQPQHF TGTGCCAGTAGTACGGACGGCAGCAATCAGCCCCAGCATTTT
. . TRBJ1-4 TRBV29-1 CSARGLQRGNKKLFF TGCAGCGCCCGAGGGCTACAGCGGGGTAATAAAAAACTGTTTTTT
. . TRBJ2-1 TRBV7-2 CASSTRYNEQFF TGTGCCAGCAGCACCCGTTACAATGAGCAGTTCTTC
. . TRBJ1-6 TRBV3-1 CASSPSGPAASDLHF TGTGCCAGCAGCCCCTCGGGACCGGCGGCTTCAGACCTCCACTTT
. . TRBJ1-2 TRBV6-2/TRBV6-3 CASSPAFGTLVGYTF TGTGCCAGCAGCCCTGCTTTCGGGACACTGGTTGGCTACACCTTC
. . TRBJ2-7 TRBV19 CASSSGLVSYEQYF TGTGCCAGTAGTTCGGGACTGGTTTCCTACGAGCAGTACTTC
. . TRBJ1-2 TRBV29-1 CSVERQEDAYGYTF TGCAGCGTTGAAAGACAGGAGGACGCCTATGGCTACACCTTC
. once TRBJ1-1 TRBV12-3/TRBV12-4 CASLGQLMNTEAFF TGTGCCAGCCTTGGACAGCTCATGAACACTGAAGCTTTCTTT
TRBD1 . TRBJ2-5 TRBV13 CASSLAGQVGRQETQYF TGTGCCAGCAGCTTAGCCGGACAGGTGGGGAGACAAGAGACCCAGTACTTC
. . TRBJ1-5 TRBV29-1 CSVQFTPDQPQHF TGCAGCGTTCAATTCACACCGGATCAGCCCCAGCATTTT
TRBD1 . TRBJ1-2 TRBV5-4 CASSLDRQGYGYTF TGTGCCAGCAGCTTGGATCGACAGGGTTACGGCTATACCTTC
. . TRBJ1-1 TRBV5-4 CASSSGPKDTEAFF TGTGCCAGCAGCTCAGGGCCCAAGGACACTGAAGCTTTCTTT
. once TRBJ1-1 TRBV19 CASAGGPVNTEAFF TGTGCCAGTGCTGGAGGGCCAGTGAACACTGAAGCTTTCTTT
. . TRBJ2-5 TRBV2 CASSEVASEETQYF TGTGCCAGCAGTGAGGTTGCTAGCGAAGAGACCCAGTACTTC
. . TRBJ2-2 TRBV6-1 CASSENWGGANTGELFF TGTGCCAGCAGTGAGAACTGGGGCGGCGCGAACACCGGGGAGCTGTTTTTT
. . TRBJ2-7 TRBV29-1 CSVGPSSYLYEQYF TGCAGCGTTGGGCCTAGCAGTTACCTCTACGAGCAGTACTTC
. . TRBJ2-1 TRBV18 CASSPDLTREFF TGTGCCAGCTCACCGGACCTAACCCGGGAGTTCTTC
. . TRBJ1-2 TRBV7-8 CASSNGYYGYTF TGTGCCAGCTCCAACGGGTACTATGGCTACACCTTC
TRBD1 . TRBJ2-4 TRBV3-1 CASSRTLTGALAKNIQYF TGTGCCAGCAGCCGGACTTTGACAGGGGCTCTAGCCAAAAACATTCAGTACTTC
. once TRBJ1-2 TRBV6-6 CASSYSKEGANYGYTF TGTGCCAGCAGTTACTCGAAAGAGGGGGCTAACTATGGCTACACCTTC
. . TRBJ2-3 TRBV25-1 CASSEVGAGRPLDTQYF TGTGCCAGCAGTGAGGTGGGGGCTGGTCGTCCTCTAGATACGCAGTATTTT
. . TRBJ1-2 TRBV2 CASSGGSGGYTF TGTGCCAGCAGTGGAGGGTCTGGCGGCTACACCTTC
. . TRBJ2-7 TRBV2 CASKGAPHEQYF TGTGCCAGCAAAGGGGCCCCCCACGAGCAGTACTTC
. . TRBJ1-1 TRBV11-2 CASSGTGTEAFF TGTGCCAGCAGCGGTACGGGCACTGAAGCTTTCTTT
. once TRBJ1-2 TRBV9 CASSVDVQGNGYTF TGTGCCAGCAGCGTAGATGTCCAGGGGAATGGCTACACCTTC
TRBD2 . TRBJ2-2 TRBV6-5 CASSPSGSARGELFF TGTGCCAGCAGCCCTAGCGGGAGTGCTAGGGGGGAGCTGTTTTTT
. . TRBJ2-7 TRBV7-2 CASSLEFHEQYF TGTGCCAGCAGCTTAGAATTCCACGAGCAGTACTTC
TRBD1 . TRBJ2-5 TRBV25-1 CASSPPTGKETQYF TGTGCCAGCAGTCCTCCGACAGGGAAAGAGACCCAGTACTTC
. . TRBJ2-3 TRBV7-2 CASSLAADTQYF TGTGCCAGCAGCTTAGCTGCAGATACGCAGTATTTT
. once TRBJ1-3 TRBV12-3/TRBV12-4 CASGLGTPGNTIYF TGTGCCAGCGGTTTGGGAACTCCTGGAAACACCATATATTTT
TRBD2 . TRBJ2-3 TRBV7-2 CASSPGLVRDTQYF TGTGCCAGCAGCCCAGGACTAGTAAGAGATACGCAGTATTTT
. once TRBJ2-1 TRBV20-1 CSARDPIAYEQFF TGCAGTGCTAGAGATCCTATTGCATATGAGCAGTTCTTC
TRBD2 . TRBJ2-7 TRBV27 CASSLVRASGMFEQYF TGTGCCAGCAGTTTAGTCCGGGCTAGCGGGATGTTCGAGCAGTACTTC
TRBD1 . TRBJ1-1 TRBV29-1 CSVGDSGAFF TGCAGCGTTGGGGACAGTGGAGCTTTCTTT
. . TRBJ1-4 TRBV19 CATSLAGRAEKLFF TGTGCCACCTCCCTCGCAGGGAGGGCTGAAAAACTGTTTTTT
TRBD2 . TRBJ2-3 TRBV4-2 CASQRERTDTQYF TGTGCCAGCCAGCGGGAGCGAACAGATACGCAGTATTTT
. . TRBJ1-4 TRBV7-9 CASSQTTANNEKLFF TGTGCCAGCAGCCAGACGACAGCTAATAATGAAAAACTGTTTTTT
TRBD1 . TRBJ2-7 TRBV6-6 CASSSLRDRGFEQYF TGTGCCAGCAGTTCACTCCGGGACAGGGGGTTCGAGCAGTACTTC
. once TRBJ2-2 TRBV15 CATSRDRIARTGELFF TGTGCCACCAGCAGAGATCGAATAGCGCGGACCGGGGAGCTGTTTTTT
. . TRBJ1-1 TRBV19 CASSVRGVRSMTEAFF TGTGCCAGTAGTGTCCGGGGGGTACGGTCTATGACTGAAGCTTTCTTT
TRBD1 . TRBJ2-7 TRBV7-9 CASTTDRAVNEQYF TGTGCCAGCACCACCGACAGGGCCGTGAACGAGCAGTACTTC